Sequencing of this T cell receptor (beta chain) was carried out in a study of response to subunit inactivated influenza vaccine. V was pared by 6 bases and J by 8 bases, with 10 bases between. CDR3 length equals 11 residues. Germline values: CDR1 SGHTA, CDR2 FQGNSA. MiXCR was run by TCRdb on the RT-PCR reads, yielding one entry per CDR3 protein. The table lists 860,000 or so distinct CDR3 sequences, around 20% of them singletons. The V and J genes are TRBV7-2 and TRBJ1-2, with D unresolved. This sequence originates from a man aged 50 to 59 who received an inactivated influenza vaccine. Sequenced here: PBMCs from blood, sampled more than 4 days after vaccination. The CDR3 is CASSWRSGYTF. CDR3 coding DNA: TGTGCCAGCAGTTGGAGGTCCGGCTACACCTTC.